A selection of T cell receptor beta chains follows, all from one sample in a study of vaccination and CD4 T cells after COVID-19. No antigen is known for these receptors. TCRdb reanalysed the PCR reads using MiXCR and keeps one entry per CDR3 protein. The data contain thousands of distinct CDR3 sequences, around half of them singletons. The sample consisted of CD4+ T cells from blood, cultured in vitro. All receptors come from a human donor in good health. Both conserved end residues are part of each CDR3. The D gene is left open where the match is weak. Not every row has a clone size; where given, it reads once, few, many or a size class.

j_call clone_size v_call d_call cdr3_nt cdr3_aa
TRBJ2-3 NA TRBV5-1 TRBD1 TGCGCCAGCAGCGGAGGACAGGGAACAGATACGCAGTATTTT CASSGGQGTDTQYF
TRBJ1-6 NA TRBV19 NA TGTGCCAGTAGTGTTGCAGGGGCCCCACCCCTCCACTTT CASSVAGAPPLHF
TRBJ2-2 NA TRBV7-2 TRBD1 TGTGCCAGCAGCCTTAGGGGGCGTTCCGGGGAGCTGTTTTTT CASSLRGRSGELFF
TRBJ1-5 NA TRBV6-2/TRBV6-3 TRBD1 TGTGCCAGCAGTGGACAGGACAATCAGCCCCAGCATTTT CASSGQDNQPQHF
TRBJ2-5 NA TRBV7-8 TRBD2 TGTGCCAGCAGCTTAGTTATCCCTAGCGGGAGGGTCATTCAAGAGACCCAGTACTTC CASSLVIPSGRVIQETQYF
TRBJ2-5 NA TRBV7-2 TRBD2 TGTGCCAGCTCCAGGGGACTAGCGGGGCCCCGGGAGACCCAGTACTTC CASSRGLAGPRETQYF
TRBJ1-2 NA TRBV28 NA TGTGCCAGCAGTCCGGGACGGAAGAGAAATGGCTACACCTTC CASSPGRKRNGYTF
TRBJ1-5 few TRBV6-1 NA TGTGCCAGCAGTGTCCGGGGGAACAATCAGCCCCAGCATTTT CASSVRGNNQPQHF
TRBJ2-7 NA TRBV20-1 TRBD2 TGCAGTGCTTCTAGTGGGACTAGCGGGAGTGGCTACGAGCAGTACTTC CSASSGTSGSGYEQYF
TRBJ2-1 NA TRBV28 NA TGTGCCAGCAGTTTCATCGGGGGTAGGGGCAATGAGCAGTTCTTC CASSFIGGRGNEQFF
TRBJ1-2 NA TRBV9 NA TGTGCCAGCAGTGGAACAGGTTCCTATGGCTACACCTTC CASSGTGSYGYTF
TRBJ2-2 NA TRBV5-4 NA TGTGCCAGCAGCTTGGGGGGGCAACTCACCGGGGAGCTGTTTTTT CASSLGGQLTGELFF
TRBJ1-5 few TRBV19 TRBD1 TGTGCCAGTAGTATGGGGGGACAGCTCAATCAGCCCCAGCATTTT CASSMGGQLNQPQHF
TRBJ1-2 NA TRBV7-9 TRBD1 TGTGCCAGCAGCTTAGACGAGTTGCGGGACAGGGGGCAGGGTAACTATGGCTACACCTTC CASSLDELRDRGQGNYGYTF
TRBJ1-2 few TRBV19 NA TGTGCCAGTAGCCCCAGACCCCTTCGAACGGGCTACACCTTC CASSPRPLRTGYTF
TRBJ2-3 NA TRBV27 NA TGTGCCAGCAGCCGACCGGGGGTTAACACAGATACGCAGTATTTT CASSRPGVNTDTQYF
TRBJ1-2 NA TRBV6-2/TRBV6-3 NA TGTGCCAGCAGTTACTCTGTCTATGGCTACACCTTC CASSYSVYGYTF
TRBJ1-5 NA TRBV20-1 NA TGCAGTGCGGGGGCAGGGTTTGCTCAGCCCCAGCATTTT CSAGAGFAQPQHF
TRBJ2-3 NA TRBV20-1 NA TGCAGTGCTAACGCCCAGCGAAGCACAGATACGCAGTATTTT CSANAQRSTDTQYF
TRBJ1-6 NA TRBV4-1 NA TGCGCCAGCAGCCAAGCGAAAGGCTCCAAGAATTCACCCCTCCACTTT CASSQAKGSKNSPLHF
TRBJ2-2 NA TRBV30 TRBD2 TGTGCCTGGCTACTAGCGGGGGGGACCGGGGAGCTGTTTTTT CAWLLAGGTGELFF
TRBJ1-2 NA TRBV10-3 NA TGTGCCATCAGTGAGTCGGAGGTAACGAACTATGGCTACACCTTC CAISESEVTNYGYTF
TRBJ2-7 NA TRBV5-1 NA TGCGCCAGCAGCTTGGGGGTGGGGAACAGGGCCTCCTACGAGCAGTACTTC CASSLGVGNRASYEQYF
TRBJ1-1 medium-sized TRBV7-9 TRBD1 TGTGCCAGCAGCCAAGTGGGAGGGGGCGAAATTGAAGCTTTCTTT CASSQVGGGEIEAFF
TRBJ2-7 NA TRBV20-1 NA TGCAGTGCTAGTGGCAGGGGTAACTCCTACGAGCAGTACTTC CSASGRGNSYEQYF
TRBJ1-5 NA TRBV7-9 TRBD1 TGTGCCAGCAGCTCCGGGACAGGGGTTCGCCATCAGCCCCAGCATTTT CASSSGTGVRHQPQHF
TRBJ1-2 NA TRBV28 TRBD1 TGTGCCAGCAGTACCATACCAGGGGGCCGGGACTATGGCTACACCTTC CASSTIPGGRDYGYTF
TRBJ1-2 NA TRBV2 NA TGTGCCAGCAGCTCTTCGGCCAGGGCTAACTATGGCTACACCTTC CASSSSARANYGYTF
TRBJ1-4 NA TRBV15 NA TGTGCCACCAGCAGAGCTATTGGGGCAACTAATGAAAAACTGTTTTTT CATSRAIGATNEKLFF
TRBJ2-2 few TRBV7-2 NA TGTGCCAGCAGCGCCCCCAGGAGTCACCCCGCACCCGGGGAGCTGTTTTTT CASSAPRSHPAPGELFF
TRBJ1-3 once TRBV6-1 NA TGTGCCAGCGCCAAGTCGGACGGTCGCTCTGGAAACACCATATATTTT CASAKSDGRSGNTIYF
TRBJ2-7 NA TRBV28 TRBD2 TGTGCCAGCACGGACCCCGGGACTAGCGGCTCCTACGAGCAGTACTTC CASTDPGTSGSYEQYF
TRBJ2-2 NA TRBV11-3 NA TGTGCCAGCAGCCCCCCCCAGGCCGGCGTCACCGGGGAGCTGTTTTTT CASSPPQAGVTGELFF
TRBJ1-2 NA TRBV25-1 TRBD1 TGTGCCAGCAGTGCCCAGGGGGCTAACTATGGCTACACCTTC CASSAQGANYGYTF
TRBJ2-2 few TRBV7-8 NA TGTGCCAGCAGCTTAGACCAGGGAGCCCTTGGCGGGGAGCTGTTTTTT CASSLDQGALGGELFF
TRBJ2-6 NA TRBV28 NA TGTGCCAGCAGTCCCGGCGGCCCTGGGGCCAACGTCCTGACTTTC CASSPGGPGANVLTF
TRBJ1-5 NA TRBV6-2/TRBV6-3 NA TGTGCCAGCCGGGACTACGGGCAGCCCCAGCATTTT CASRDYGQPQHF
TRBJ1-2 NA TRBV5-1 NA TGCGCCAGCAGCTTGGGGCCGGGGGAGAACGGCTACACCTTC CASSLGPGENGYTF